The 6 T cell receptor beta chains below all came from one sample that was sequenced in a study of cytomegalovirus exposure and HLA in healthy donors. Produced via immunoSEQ multiplex PCR; TCRdb's table is partial and in-frame only. The sample has 65,000 or so clones, 92% seen once. Sequencing was done on a sample of PBMCs. The source is a woman aged 18-29 years in good health and CMV-seronegative.

The J gene is TRBJ2-5, the V gene TRBV5-1; D gene ambiguous. The CDR3 is made up of 15 amino acids. V lost 0 bases and J lost 5, with 14 bases in between. Per germline, CDR1 SGHRS and CDR2 YFSETQ. The CDR3 DNA follows: TGCGCCAGCAGCTTGGGAGCCGCCAGGTGGGAGACCCAGTACTTC. It is translated as CASSLGAARWETQYF.

This chain connects TRBV28 to TRBJ2-1; weak D call: TRBD2 (5 bases). Trimming shortened V by 5 bases and J by 0 bases, and 17 bases separated the two germline ends. The germline V gene has CDR1 MDHEN and CDR2 SYDVKM. The length of the CDR3 is 17 residues. CDR3 in amino acids: CASSALLGRSSYNEQFF. In nucleotides, the CDR3 is TGTGCCAGCAGTGCCTTACTTGGGAGAAGCTCCTACAATGAGCAGTTCTTC.

The chain recombines TRBV7-9 with TRBJ2-1; 7 bases agree with TRBD1. CDR1 is SEHNR, CDR2 FQNEAQ, per germline (reference sequence). This CDR3 has 16 residues. After removal of 0 bases from V and 6 bases from J, the junction contained 8 bases not matched to a gene. Here the CDR3 DNA reads TGTGCCAGCAGCTTAGCTCCAAGGGGGCGCATCAATGAGCAGTTCTTC. Amino acids: CASSLAPRGRINEQFF.

The chain links TRBV4-1 to TRBJ2-5; D perhaps matches TRBD1 (5 bases). Germline loops: CDR1 MGHRA, CDR2 YSYEKL. V was pared by 0 bases and J by 13 bases, with 18 bases between. The CDR3 consists of 14 residues. The CDR3 region is CASSQEGGARSRYF. CDR3 coding DNA: TGCGCCAGCAGCCAAGAGGGTGGGGCAAGGTCTCGGTACTTC.

The chain couples TRBV25-1 to TRBJ2-5; 9 nucleotides align to TRBD2. This CDR3 is built from 16 residues. Germline values: CDR1 MGHDK, CDR2 SYGVNS. The V gene end was trimmed by 3 bases and the J gene end by 4 bases; junction bases not matched to a gene: 9. The CDR3 DNA sequence: TGTGCCAGCAGTGAGATACTAGCGGGCGCGAGAGAGACCCAGTACTTC. This translates into CASSEILAGARETQYF.

This clone was found a few times. The chain links TRBV6-1 to TRBJ1-2; possibly TRBD1 for D (6 bases). The CDR3 has 15 residues. Trimming stripped 6 bases from V and 8 bases from J, with 22 bases between. Germline CDR1 reads MNHNS; CDR2 reads SASEGT. The CDR3 region has the DNA TGTGCCAGCAGAGGTTCTGAGGACAGTGGGGAGGGCTACACCTTC. Translating gives CASRGSEDSGEGYTF.